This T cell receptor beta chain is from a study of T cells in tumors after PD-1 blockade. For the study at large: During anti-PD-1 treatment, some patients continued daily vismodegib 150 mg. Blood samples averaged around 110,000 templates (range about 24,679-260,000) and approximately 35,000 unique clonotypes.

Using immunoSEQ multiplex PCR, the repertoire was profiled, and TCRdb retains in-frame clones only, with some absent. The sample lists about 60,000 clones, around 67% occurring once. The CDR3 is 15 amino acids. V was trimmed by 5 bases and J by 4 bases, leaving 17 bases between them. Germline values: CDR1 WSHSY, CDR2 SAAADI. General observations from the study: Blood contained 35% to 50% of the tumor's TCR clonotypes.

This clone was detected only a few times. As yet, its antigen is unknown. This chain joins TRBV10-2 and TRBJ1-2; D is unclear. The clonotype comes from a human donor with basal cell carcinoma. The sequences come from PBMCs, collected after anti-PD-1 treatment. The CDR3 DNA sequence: TGCGCCAGCAGTAAGGACGCGGAGGACCCCTATGGCTACACCTTC. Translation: CASSKDAEDPYGYTF.